This T cell receptor beta chain was obtained from a study of regulatory T cells in long-lasting Graves disease. Through Arm-PCR of CDR3 regions and iRepertoire HTBI primers, TCR beta libraries were built. One entry per CDR3 protein results from TCRdb running MiXCR on the multiplex PCR reads. The data contain a few hundred thousand distinct CDR3 sequences, around 11% of them seen just once; the ten biggest clones take up under 20%. Regarding time point: newly diagnosed GD, antithyroid drugs for less than 3 months. There was RNA extracted from PBMCs, and the TCR library was made from it. Notes on this clonotype: Its antigen remains unidentified.

Study-wide findings and caveats: Among persistent patients, a larger number of public clonotypes were shared (approximately 3,000) than among newly diagnosed patients (approximately 970).

The CDR3 covers 13 residues. Germline CDR1 and CDR2: SGHAT and FQDESV (reference sequence). Trimming took 4 bases from V and 6 from J, leaving 10 bases between them. The sample also formed part of further work on T cells in Graves' hyperthyroidism and ophthalmopathy. That report notes: The model identified upcoming ophthalmopathy a median approximately six months ahead of onset.

The sequenced sample was peripheral blood mononuclear cells (PBMCs), obtained at new diagnosis, from a patient treated with antithyroid drugs. V gene TRBV11-1 combines with J gene TRBJ1-3; possibly TRBD1 for D (5 bases). The receptor was derived from a woman aged 18-29 years with Graves disease. CDR3 nucleotides: TGTGCCAGCAGCTCGGACATCCAAAACACCATATATTTT. This gives the protein CASSSDIQNTIYF.